Listed below are T cell receptor beta chains from one sample, sequenced in a study of T cell responses to AZD1222 COVID-19 vaccine. Here immunoSEQ multiplex PCR was the method, and the copy in TCRdb shows in-frame clones only, minus some. The sample lists 75,000 to 100,000 clones, 85% to 90% seen once, with 10% in the top ten. Sequencing was performed on peripheral blood, taken on day 0 of MenACWY control vaccination. The source of these receptors is an adult in good health. Each CDR3 is given with its conserved first and last residue. A D gene is named only where the DNA matches it firmly. Clone size is shown for a subset of rows, as once, few, many or a class of expanded clone.

CDR3 protein: CASSLERTGGSTDTQYF
CDR3 DNA: TGTGCCAGCAGCTTGGAGCGGACAGGGGGTTCGACAGATACGCAGTATTTT
V gene: TRBV5-5
clone size: once
D gene: TRBD1
J gene: TRBJ2-3

CDR3 protein: CASSYSVGYEQYF
CDR3 DNA: TGTGCCAGCAGTTACTCGGTGGGCTACGAGCAGTACTTC
V gene: TRBV6-5
clone size: -
D gene: -
J gene: TRBJ2-7

CDR3 protein: CSASWQGYDQPQHF
CDR3 DNA: TGCAGTGCTAGTTGGCAGGGGTATGATCAGCCCCAGCATTTT
V gene: TRBV20-1
clone size: -
D gene: -
J gene: TRBJ1-5

CDR3 protein: CASSQDRVQGKTGELFF
CDR3 DNA: TGCGCCAGCAGCCAAGATCGGGTCCAGGGGAAGACCGGGGAGCTGTTTTTT
V gene: TRBV4-1
clone size: -
D gene: -
J gene: TRBJ2-2

CDR3 protein: CASSPGRDTEAFF
CDR3 DNA: TGTGCCAGCTCACCGGGGCGGGACACTGAAGCTTTCTTT
V gene: TRBV18
clone size: -
D gene: -
J gene: TRBJ1-1

CDR3 protein: CASSREWGSYGYTF
CDR3 DNA: TGCGCCAGCAGCCGGGAGTGGGGGAGCTATGGCTACACCTTC
V gene: TRBV5-1
clone size: -
D gene: -
J gene: TRBJ1-2

CDR3 protein: CASGRAPLHF
CDR3 DNA: TGTGCCAGCGGACGGGCACCCCTCCACTTT
V gene: TRBV19
clone size: -
D gene: -
J gene: TRBJ1-6

CDR3 protein: CASSDPTGYTEAFF
CDR3 DNA: TGTGCCAGCAGTGACCCGACAGGGTACACTGAAGCTTTCTTT
V gene: TRBV2
clone size: -
D gene: TRBD1
J gene: TRBJ1-1

CDR3 protein: CAWSVDRGETQYF
CDR3 DNA: TGTGCCTGGAGTGTTGATAGGGGGGAGACCCAGTACTTC
V gene: TRBV30
clone size: -
D gene: -
J gene: TRBJ2-5

CDR3 protein: CASRDFSYEQYF
CDR3 DNA: TGTGCCAGCAGGGACTTCTCCTACGAGCAGTACTTC
V gene: TRBV6-6
clone size: once
D gene: -
J gene: TRBJ2-7

CDR3 protein: CASSSERAEAFF
CDR3 DNA: TGTGCCAGCAGTTCCGAGCGGGCTGAAGCTTTCTTT
V gene: TRBV28
clone size: -
D gene: -
J gene: TRBJ1-1

CDR3 protein: CASSTQGADTQYF
CDR3 DNA: TGTGCCAGCAGCACCCAGGGGGCAGATACGCAGTATTTT
V gene: TRBV7-3
clone size: few
D gene: TRBD1
J gene: TRBJ2-3

CDR3 protein: CAWSGEGAAFF
CDR3 DNA: TGTGCCTGGAGTGGGGAGGGCGCCGCTTTCTTT
V gene: TRBV30
clone size: -
D gene: -
J gene: TRBJ1-1

CDR3 protein: CAWSETGLKEKLFF
CDR3 DNA: TGTGCCTGGAGCGAGACAGGGCTGAAGGAAAAACTGTTTTTT
V gene: TRBV30
clone size: -
D gene: TRBD1
J gene: TRBJ1-4

CDR3 protein: CASSQEGGDPTGELFF
CDR3 DNA: TGTGCCAGCAGCCAGGAAGGGGGCGACCCCACCGGGGAGCTGTTTTTT
V gene: TRBV4-2
clone size: -
D gene: TRBD1
J gene: TRBJ2-2

CDR3 protein: CASSPQGLASNEQFF
CDR3 DNA: TGTGCCAGCAGCCCCCAGGGACTAGCGAGCAATGAGCAGTTCTTC
V gene: TRBV7-8
clone size: -
D gene: TRBD2
J gene: TRBJ2-1

CDR3 protein: CSVERNREGETQYF
CDR3 DNA: TGCAGCGTTGAACGGAACCGGGAGGGGGAGACCCAGTACTTC
V gene: TRBV29-1
clone size: -
D gene: TRBD2
J gene: TRBJ2-5

CDR3 protein: CASSSQTGGDSPLHF
CDR3 DNA: TGTGCCAGTAGTTCCCAGACAGGGGGCGATTCACCCCTCCACTTT
V gene: TRBV19
clone size: -
D gene: TRBD1
J gene: TRBJ1-6

CDR3 protein: CSVGDLNNEQFF
CDR3 DNA: TGCAGCGTTGGGGACTTGAACAATGAGCAGTTCTTC
V gene: TRBV29-1
clone size: -
D gene: -
J gene: TRBJ2-1

CDR3 protein: CASSFPGVRVTEAFF
CDR3 DNA: TGTGCCAGCAGCTTTCCAGGGGTTAGGGTAACTGAAGCTTTCTTT
V gene: TRBV3-1/TRBV3-2
clone size: -
D gene: -
J gene: TRBJ1-1

CDR3 protein: CASSRQRSGYGAPGSGANVLTF
CDR3 DNA: TGTGCCAGCAGTCGACAGAGGTCGGGATATGGCGCCCCTGGCTCTGGGGCCAACGTCCTGACTTTC
V gene: TRBV7-3
clone size: -
D gene: -
J gene: TRBJ2-6

CDR3 protein: CASSVGTSGGFNTGELFF
CDR3 DNA: TGTGCCAGCAGCGTTGGGACTAGCGGGGGGTTTAACACCGGGGAGCTGTTTTTT
V gene: TRBV9
clone size: -
D gene: TRBD2
J gene: TRBJ2-2

CDR3 protein: CASSLFGTTSNQPQHF
CDR3 DNA: TGTGCCAGCAGCTTGTTCGGGACAACTAGCAATCAGCCCCAGCATTTT
V gene: TRBV6-2/TRBV6-3
clone size: -
D gene: -
J gene: TRBJ1-5

CDR3 protein: CASRNSDGLSTEAFF
CDR3 DNA: TGTGCCAGCAGAAACTCGGATGGGTTGAGCACTGAAGCTTTCTTT
V gene: TRBV7-2
clone size: -
D gene: -
J gene: TRBJ1-1

CDR3 protein: CASSPDFAGGNTIYF
CDR3 DNA: TGTGCCAGCAGCCCCGACTTTGCGGGCGGAAACACCATATATTTT
V gene: TRBV5-4
clone size: -
D gene: -
J gene: TRBJ1-3

CDR3 protein: CASSFPGQGARYGYTF
CDR3 DNA: TGTGCCAGCAGCTTCCCGGGACAGGGGGCGCGGTATGGCTACACCTTC
V gene: TRBV7-8
clone size: -
D gene: TRBD1
J gene: TRBJ1-2

CDR3 protein: CASSVSFSNQPQHF
CDR3 DNA: TGTGCCAGCAGCGTCAGTTTCAGCAATCAGCCCCAGCATTTT
V gene: TRBV9
clone size: -
D gene: -
J gene: TRBJ1-5

CDR3 protein: CASSDSRAGGSPLHF
CDR3 DNA: TGTGCCAGCAGTGATTCTCGTGCTGGGGGATCACCCCTCCACTTT
V gene: TRBV2
clone size: -
D gene: -
J gene: TRBJ1-6

CDR3 protein: CAITGTSGLYNEQFF
CDR3 DNA: TGTGCCATCACCGGGACTAGCGGACTTTACAATGAGCAGTTCTTC
V gene: TRBV10-3
clone size: -
D gene: TRBD2
J gene: TRBJ2-1

CDR3 protein: CASSLVGLAGHPTQYF
CDR3 DNA: TGTGCCAGCAGTTTGGTGGGACTAGCGGGGCATCCTACGCAGTATTTT
V gene: TRBV28
clone size: -
D gene: TRBD2
J gene: TRBJ2-3

CDR3 protein: CASSITGTGNTEAFF
CDR3 DNA: TGCGCCAGCAGCATAACCGGGACAGGCAACACTGAAGCTTTCTTT
V gene: TRBV5-1
clone size: -
D gene: TRBD1
J gene: TRBJ1-1

CDR3 protein: CASSSRQGANTEAFF
CDR3 DNA: TGTGCCAGCAGCTCCCGACAGGGGGCGAACACTGAAGCTTTCTTT
V gene: TRBV9
clone size: once
D gene: TRBD1
J gene: TRBJ1-1

CDR3 protein: CASSAGTGGADEQFF
CDR3 DNA: TGTGCCAGCAGCGCGGGGACAGGGGGCGCGGATGAGCAGTTCTTC
V gene: TRBV7-7
clone size: -
D gene: TRBD1
J gene: TRBJ2-1

CDR3 protein: CASSPKDGGDGEKLFF
CDR3 DNA: TGTGCCAGCAGCCCGAAGGATGGGGGGGACGGAGAAAAACTGTTTTTT
V gene: TRBV4-2
clone size: -
D gene: -
J gene: TRBJ1-4

CDR3 protein: CATSRDEGENQPQHF
CDR3 DNA: TGTGCCACCAGCAGAGATGAGGGGGAGAACCAGCCCCAGCATTTT
V gene: TRBV15
clone size: -
D gene: -
J gene: TRBJ1-5

CDR3 protein: CASSRTTNSNQPQHF
CDR3 DNA: TGTGCCAGTAGTAGGACAACTAATAGCAATCAGCCCCAGCATTTT
V gene: TRBV19
clone size: -
D gene: -
J gene: TRBJ1-5

CDR3 protein: CASSDVSNQPQHF
CDR3 DNA: TGTGCCAGCAGTGATGTCAGCAATCAGCCCCAGCATTTT
V gene: TRBV6-1
clone size: -
D gene: -
J gene: TRBJ1-5

CDR3 protein: CASSLMGGPNTEAFF
CDR3 DNA: TGTGCCAGCAGCTTAATGGGTGGGCCGAACACTGAAGCTTTCTTT
V gene: TRBV7-8
clone size: -
D gene: -
J gene: TRBJ1-1

CDR3 protein: CASSGGQARDSPLHF
CDR3 DNA: TGTGCCAGTAGTGGGGGACAGGCTCGGGATTCACCCCTCCACTTT
V gene: TRBV19
clone size: -
D gene: TRBD1
J gene: TRBJ1-6

CDR3 protein: CASSFWTGSNTIYF
CDR3 DNA: TGTGCCAGCAGCTTCTGGACAGGGAGTAACACCATATATTTT
V gene: TRBV7-9
clone size: -
D gene: TRBD1
J gene: TRBJ1-3

CDR3 protein: CASSLEGQVSTEAFF
CDR3 DNA: TGTGCCAGCAGCTTAGAGGGGCAGGTTAGCACTGAAGCTTTCTTT
V gene: TRBV7-9
clone size: -
D gene: -
J gene: TRBJ1-1

CDR3 protein: CASSLVGDGYTF
CDR3 DNA: TGTGCCAGCAGCTTAGTGGGGGATGGCTACACCTTC
V gene: TRBV7-9
clone size: -
D gene: -
J gene: TRBJ1-2

CDR3 protein: CASSLMEIIDTQYF
CDR3 DNA: TGCGCCAGCAGCTTGATGGAAATTATCGATACGCAGTATTTT
V gene: TRBV5-1
clone size: -
D gene: -
J gene: TRBJ2-3

CDR3 protein: CASGRYQETQYF
CDR3 DNA: TGTGCCAGCGGGAGGTATCAAGAGACCCAGTACTTC
V gene: TRBV2
clone size: -
D gene: -
J gene: TRBJ2-5

CDR3 protein: CASSYGPPGQGVRGQYF
CDR3 DNA: TGTGCCAGCAGTTACGGGCCACCGGGACAGGGGGTCCGGGGGCAGTACTTC
V gene: TRBV6-2/TRBV6-3
clone size: -
D gene: TRBD1
J gene: TRBJ2-7

CDR3 protein: CASSEGTAYGYTF
CDR3 DNA: TGTGCCAGCAGCGAGGGGACAGCTTATGGCTACACCTTC
V gene: TRBV9
clone size: -
D gene: TRBD1
J gene: TRBJ1-2

CDR3 protein: CASSLETGKGYTF
CDR3 DNA: TGTGCCAGCAGCCTAGAGACAGGGAAGGGCTACACCTTC
V gene: TRBV7-9
clone size: -
D gene: TRBD1
J gene: TRBJ1-2

CDR3 protein: CASTRVVGGAGEAFF
CDR3 DNA: TGTGCCAGCACCCGGGTTGTGGGGGGGGCCGGTGAAGCTTTCTTT
V gene: TRBV6-5
clone size: -
D gene: -
J gene: TRBJ1-1

CDR3 protein: CAWSARIHEKLFF
CDR3 DNA: TGTGCCTGGAGCGCCAGGATACATGAAAAACTGTTTTTT
V gene: TRBV30
clone size: -
D gene: -
J gene: TRBJ1-4

CDR3 protein: CASSQDFRQFNQPQHF
CDR3 DNA: TGTGCCAGCAGCCAAGATTTTCGACAGTTCAATCAGCCCCAGCATTTT
V gene: TRBV4-2
clone size: -
D gene: -
J gene: TRBJ1-5

CDR3 protein: CASSLLSTSNQPQHF
CDR3 DNA: TGTGCCAGCAGTTTATTGAGTACTAGCAATCAGCCCCAGCATTTT
V gene: TRBV28
clone size: -
D gene: -
J gene: TRBJ1-5

CDR3 protein: CASSLPGLAYNEQFF
CDR3 DNA: TGTGCCAGCAGCTTACCGGGACTAGCGTACAATGAGCAGTTCTTC
V gene: TRBV11-2
clone size: -
D gene: TRBD2
J gene: TRBJ2-1

CDR3 protein: CASSLSPGYSGNTIYF
CDR3 DNA: TGTGCCAGCAGCTTAAGCCCCGGCTACTCTGGAAACACCATATATTTT
V gene: TRBV7-2
clone size: -
D gene: -
J gene: TRBJ1-3

CDR3 protein: CASSPAGLSYEQYF
CDR3 DNA: TGTGCCAGCTCACCTGCGGGGTTATCCTACGAGCAGTACTTC
V gene: TRBV18
clone size: -
D gene: -
J gene: TRBJ2-7